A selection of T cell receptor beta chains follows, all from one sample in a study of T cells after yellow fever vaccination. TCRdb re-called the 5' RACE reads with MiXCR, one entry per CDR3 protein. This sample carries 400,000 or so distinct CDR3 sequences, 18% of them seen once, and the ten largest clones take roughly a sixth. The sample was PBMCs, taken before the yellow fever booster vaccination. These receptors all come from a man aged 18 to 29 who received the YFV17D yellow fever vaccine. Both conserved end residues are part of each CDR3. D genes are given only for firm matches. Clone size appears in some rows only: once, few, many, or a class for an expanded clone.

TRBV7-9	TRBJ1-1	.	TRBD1	CASSLGQGQDTEAFF	TGTGCCAGCAGCCTTGGACAGGGGCAGGACACTGAAGCTTTCTTT
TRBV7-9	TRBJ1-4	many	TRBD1	CASSQSGQLEKLFF	TGTGCCAGCAGCCAATCGGGACAGCTTGAAAAACTGTTTTTT
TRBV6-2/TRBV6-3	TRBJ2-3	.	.	CASSYPETGVRTDTQYF	TGTGCCAGCAGTTACCCCGAAACGGGGGTTCGCACAGATACGCAGTATTTT
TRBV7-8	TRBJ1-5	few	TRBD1	CASSYNTGALNQPQHF	TGTGCCAGCAGCTATAATACAGGGGCCCTCAATCAGCCCCAGCATTTT
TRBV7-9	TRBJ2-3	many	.	CASSLLTLVYTDTQYF	TGTGCCAGCAGCTTACTGACACTCGTTTACACAGATACGCAGTATTTT
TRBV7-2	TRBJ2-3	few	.	CASSSRQRETTDTQYF	TGTGCCAGCAGCTCGCGACAGCGCGAGACCACAGATACGCAGTATTTT
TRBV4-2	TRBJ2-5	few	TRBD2	CASSPSSGGKETQYF	TGTGCCAGCAGCCCTTCTAGCGGGGGGAAAGAGACCCAGTACTTC
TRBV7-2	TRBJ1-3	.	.	CASSPPGGGNTIYF	TGTGCCAGCAGCCCCCCGGGGGGTGGAAACACCATATATTTT
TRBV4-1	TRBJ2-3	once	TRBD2	CASSQPVRGGKGDTQYF	TGCGCCAGCAGCCAACCCGTCCGGGGGGGGAAAGGAGATACGCAGTATTTT
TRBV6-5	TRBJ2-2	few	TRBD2	CASSSLQRGNTGELFF	TGTGCCAGCAGTTCACTCCAGCGGGGGAACACCGGGGAGCTGTTTTTT
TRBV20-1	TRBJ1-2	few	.	CSARGIGLANYGYTF	TGCAGTGCTAGAGGGATTGGCTTAGCTAACTATGGCTACACCTTC
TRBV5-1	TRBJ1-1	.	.	CASSQDRPNTEAFF	TGCGCCAGCAGTCAGGACAGACCTAACACTGAAGCTTTCTTT
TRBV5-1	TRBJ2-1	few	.	CASSPVEENEQFF	TGCGCCAGCAGCCCAGTAGAAGAAAATGAGCAGTTCTTC
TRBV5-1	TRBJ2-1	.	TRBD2	CASSFLPGGNEQFF	TGCGCCAGCAGCTTTCTTCCGGGGGGGAATGAGCAGTTCTTC
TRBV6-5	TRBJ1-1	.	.	CASSYSGRLNTEAFF	TGTGCCAGCAGTTACTCGGGCAGGCTGAACACTGAAGCTTTCTTT
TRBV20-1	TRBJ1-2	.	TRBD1	CSAPGQGADYGYTF	TGCAGTGCCCCAGGACAGGGGGCCGACTATGGCTACACCTTC
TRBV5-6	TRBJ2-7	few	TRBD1	CASSWGQGVSYEQYF	TGTGCCAGCAGCTGGGGTCAGGGGGTCTCCTACGAGCAGTACTTC
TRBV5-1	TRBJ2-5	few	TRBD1	CASSHDRGWKTQYF	TGCGCCAGCAGCCACGACAGGGGATGGAAGACCCAGTACTTC
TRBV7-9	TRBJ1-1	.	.	CASSLVPTEAFF	TGTGCCAGCAGCTTAGTGCCCACTGAAGCTTTCTTT
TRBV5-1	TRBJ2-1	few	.	CASTEPPRFEQFF	TGCGCCAGCACCGAGCCCCCCAGGTTTGAGCAGTTCTTC
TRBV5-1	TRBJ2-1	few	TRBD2	CASRSGTSLNNEQFF	TGCGCCAGCAGGTCCGGGACTAGCCTTAACAATGAGCAGTTCTTC
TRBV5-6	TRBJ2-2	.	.	CASTQNTGELFF	TGTGCCAGCACACAAAACACCGGGGAGCTGTTTTTT
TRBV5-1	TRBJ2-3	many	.	CASSVLGSADTQYF	TGCGCCAGCAGCGTCCTGGGGTCGGCAGATACGCAGTATTTT
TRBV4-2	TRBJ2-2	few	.	CASSQERAGELFF	TGTGCCAGCAGCCAAGAACGGGCCGGGGAGCTGTTTTTT
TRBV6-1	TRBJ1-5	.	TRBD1	CAGGQGNQPQHF	TGTGCCGGGGGACAGGGGAACCAGCCCCAGCATTTT
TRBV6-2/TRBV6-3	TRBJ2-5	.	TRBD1	CASQDRHQMSGTQYF	TGTGCCAGCCAGGACAGGCACCAAATGTCGGGGACCCAGTACTTC
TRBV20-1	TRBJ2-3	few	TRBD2	CSARGLAGISTDTQYF	TGCAGTGCTAGAGGTCTAGCGGGGATAAGCACAGATACGCAGTATTTT
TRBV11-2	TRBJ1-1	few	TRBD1	CASSPDRGRWAFF	TGTGCCAGCAGCCCCGACAGGGGGCGATGGGCTTTCTTT